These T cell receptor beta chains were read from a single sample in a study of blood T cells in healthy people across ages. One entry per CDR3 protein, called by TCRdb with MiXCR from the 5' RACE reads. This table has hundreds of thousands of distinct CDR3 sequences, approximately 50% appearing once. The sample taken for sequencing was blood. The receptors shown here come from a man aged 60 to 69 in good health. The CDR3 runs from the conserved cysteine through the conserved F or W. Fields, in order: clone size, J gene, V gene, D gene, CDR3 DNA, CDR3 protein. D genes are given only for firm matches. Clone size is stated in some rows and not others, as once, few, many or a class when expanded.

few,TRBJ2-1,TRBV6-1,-,TGTGCCAGCAGTGAATCAGGGCATGAGCAGTTCTTC,CASSESGHEQFF
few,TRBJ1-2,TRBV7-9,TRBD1,TGTGCCAGCAGCTTAGCCGGGACAGGGGGCTATGGCTACACCTTC,CASSLAGTGGYGYTF
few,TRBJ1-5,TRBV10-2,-,TGCGCCAGCAGTGAGTCCGGACATCGGAATCAGCCCCAGCATTTT,CASSESGHRNQPQHF
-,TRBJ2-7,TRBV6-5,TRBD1,TGTGCCAGCAGAAAAGACAGGGGGCGATGTGAGCAGTACTTC,CASRKDRGRCEQYF
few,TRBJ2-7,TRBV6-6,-,TGTGCCAGCAGTTGGGAGGTTTACGAGCAGTACTTC,CASSWEVYEQYF
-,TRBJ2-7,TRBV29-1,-,TGCAGCGTTGTTAGGGATGTGAGCTCCTACGAGCAGTACTTC,CSVVRDVSSYEQYF
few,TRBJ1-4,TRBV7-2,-,TGTGCCAGCAGCTTGGCCGTGGTTAATGAAAAACTGTTTTTT,CASSLAVVNEKLFF
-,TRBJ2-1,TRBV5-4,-,TGTGCCAGCAGCTTGGGGGGGGGCCCTAGCTCCTACAATGAGCAGTTCTTC,CASSLGGGPSSYNEQFF
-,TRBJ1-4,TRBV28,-,TGTGCCAGCACCCCACGGCGACGGGAAAAACTGTTTTTT,CASTPRRREKLFF
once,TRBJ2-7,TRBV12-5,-,TGTGCTAGTGGTTTGGACCCGGGACATGCCTACAATGAGCAGTACTTC,CASGLDPGHAYNEQYF
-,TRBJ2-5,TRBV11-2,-,TGTGCCAGCAGCCGAGACAAAGAGACCCAGTACTTC,CASSRDKETQYF
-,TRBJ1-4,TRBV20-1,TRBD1,TGCAGTGCTAGGGACAGGCTTGCAACTAATGAAAAACTGTTTTTT,CSARDRLATNEKLFF